This is a list of T cell receptor beta chains from one sample in a study of blood T cell repertoires in COVID-19. Profiled with immunoSEQ multiplex PCR; TCRdb holds only in-frame clones, not every one. The sample carries tens of thousands of clones, 75% to 95% recorded once. The sequenced material came from peripheral blood. The source is a human donor with active COVID-19. The donor label of this sample is uncertain. The conserved cysteine and the conserved F or W are not part of the CDR3 here. The D gene is left open where the match is weak.

d_call: NA
j_call: TRBJ1-1
v_call: TRBV18
cdr3_aa: ASSPLASTNTEAF

d_call: NA
j_call: TRBJ1-2
v_call: TRBV5-6
cdr3_aa: ASSFLVQVLNYGYT

d_call: NA
j_call: TRBJ2-7
v_call: TRBV7-3
cdr3_aa: ASSLGQGDSYEQY

d_call: TRBD2
j_call: TRBJ2-3
v_call: TRBV19
cdr3_aa: ASSMMASGAASTDTQY

d_call: TRBD1
j_call: TRBJ1-2
v_call: TRBV4-1
cdr3_aa: ASSLWTGDAMGRGYT

d_call: TRBD1
j_call: TRBJ1-6
v_call: TRBV2
cdr3_aa: ASRATGEYSPLH

d_call: TRBD2
j_call: TRBJ2-2
v_call: TRBV18
cdr3_aa: ASATGTSAGELF

d_call: NA
j_call: TRBJ1-5
v_call: TRBV18
cdr3_aa: ASSPDSEKDQPQH

d_call: TRBD2
j_call: TRBJ2-7
v_call: TRBV27
cdr3_aa: ASSLMAGGLYEQY

d_call: TRBD1
j_call: TRBJ2-7
v_call: TRBV6-5
cdr3_aa: ASRAGTGRYEQY

d_call: TRBD2
j_call: TRBJ2-3
v_call: TRBV7-9
cdr3_aa: ASSLGGGAPDTQY

d_call: NA
j_call: TRBJ2-3
v_call: TRBV7-6
cdr3_aa: ASSASNLGRGTDTQY

d_call: TRBD2
j_call: TRBJ2-1
v_call: TRBV4-1
cdr3_aa: ASSQGTSGGAAVVEQF

d_call: NA
j_call: TRBJ2-1
v_call: TRBV2
cdr3_aa: ASSGDYSSYNEQF

d_call: TRBD2
j_call: TRBJ2-3
v_call: TRBV5-4
cdr3_aa: ASSLVAGGTDTQY

d_call: NA
j_call: TRBJ1-4
v_call: TRBV28
cdr3_aa: ASSTPQQGRLGEKLF

d_call: NA
j_call: TRBJ2-2
v_call: TRBV10-3
cdr3_aa: AISETGSAGTGELF

d_call: NA
j_call: TRBJ1-5
v_call: TRBV7-9
cdr3_aa: ASSLGEYQPQH